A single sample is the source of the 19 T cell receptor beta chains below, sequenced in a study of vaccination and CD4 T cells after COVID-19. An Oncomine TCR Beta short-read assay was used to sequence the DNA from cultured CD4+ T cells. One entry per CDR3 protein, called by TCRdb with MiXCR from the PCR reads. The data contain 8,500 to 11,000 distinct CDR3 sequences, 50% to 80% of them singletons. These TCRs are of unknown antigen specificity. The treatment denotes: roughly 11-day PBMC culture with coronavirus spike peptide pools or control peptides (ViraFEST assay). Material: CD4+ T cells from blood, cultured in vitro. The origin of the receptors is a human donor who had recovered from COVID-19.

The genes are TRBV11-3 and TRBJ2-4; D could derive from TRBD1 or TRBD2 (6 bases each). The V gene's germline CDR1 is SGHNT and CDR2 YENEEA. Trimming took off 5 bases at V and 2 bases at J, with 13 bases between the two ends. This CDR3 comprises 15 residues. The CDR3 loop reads CASSLGGPSKNIQYF. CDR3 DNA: TGTGCCAGCAGCCTAGGGGGGCCTTCCAAAAACATTCAGTACTTC. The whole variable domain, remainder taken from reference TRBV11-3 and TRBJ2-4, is EAGVVQSPRYKIIEKKQPVAFWCNPISGHNTLYWYLQNLGQGPELLIRYENEEAVDDSQLPKDRFSAERLKGVDSTLKIQPAELGDSAVYLCASSLGGPSKNIQYFGAGTRLSVL.

The CDR3 DNA follows: TGCAGTGCTCTAGGGGGGTTCGGGGACGAGCAGTACTTC. Translation: CSALGGFGDEQYF. The chain has TRBV20-1 and TRBJ2-7; the D gene could be TRBD1 or TRBD2 (6 bases each). Germline CDR1 reads DFQATT; CDR2 reads SNEGSKA (reference sequence). The CDR3 contains 13 residues. V dropped 5 bases and J dropped 5 bases, with 16 bases sitting between them.

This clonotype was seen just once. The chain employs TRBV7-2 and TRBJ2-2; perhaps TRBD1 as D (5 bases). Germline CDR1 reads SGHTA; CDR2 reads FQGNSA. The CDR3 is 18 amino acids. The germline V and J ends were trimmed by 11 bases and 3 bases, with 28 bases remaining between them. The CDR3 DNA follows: TGTGCCTCGTTCCTGACAGCACCTCTGCTAGGCTACACCGGGGAGCTGTTTTTT. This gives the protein CASFLTAPLLGYTGELFF.

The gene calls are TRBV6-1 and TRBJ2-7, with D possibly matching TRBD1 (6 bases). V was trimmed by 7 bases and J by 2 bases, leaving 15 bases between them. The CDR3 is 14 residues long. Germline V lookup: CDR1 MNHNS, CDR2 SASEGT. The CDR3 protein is CASNRADQTYEQYF. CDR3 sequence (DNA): TGTGCCAGCAACAGGGCAGATCAAACCTACGAGCAGTACTTC.

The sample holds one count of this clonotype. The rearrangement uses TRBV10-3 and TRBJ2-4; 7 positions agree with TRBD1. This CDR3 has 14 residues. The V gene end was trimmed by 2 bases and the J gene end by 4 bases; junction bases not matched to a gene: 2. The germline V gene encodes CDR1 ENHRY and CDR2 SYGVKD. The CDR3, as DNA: TGTGCCATCAGTGAGGACAGGGAAAAAAACATTCAGTACTTC. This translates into CAISEDREKNIQYF.

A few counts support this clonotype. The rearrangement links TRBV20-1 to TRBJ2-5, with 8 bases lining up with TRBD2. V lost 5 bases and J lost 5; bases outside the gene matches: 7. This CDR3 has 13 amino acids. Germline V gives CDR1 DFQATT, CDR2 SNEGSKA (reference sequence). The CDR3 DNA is TGCAGTGCTGCGGGACTAGGGTTGGAGACCCAGTACTTC. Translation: CSAAGLGLETQYF.

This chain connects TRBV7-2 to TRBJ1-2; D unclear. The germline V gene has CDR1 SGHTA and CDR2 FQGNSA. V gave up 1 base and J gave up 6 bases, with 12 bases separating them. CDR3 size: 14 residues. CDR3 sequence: CASSLDWQVHGYTF. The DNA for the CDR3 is TGTGCCAGCAGCTTAGACTGGCAGGTCCATGGCTACACCTTC.

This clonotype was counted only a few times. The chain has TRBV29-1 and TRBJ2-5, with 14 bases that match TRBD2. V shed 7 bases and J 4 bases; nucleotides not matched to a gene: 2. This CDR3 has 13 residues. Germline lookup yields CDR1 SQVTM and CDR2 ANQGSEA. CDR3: CSAGTSGGETQYF. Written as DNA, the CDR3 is TGCAGCGCCGGGACTAGCGGGGGAGAGACCCAGTACTTC.

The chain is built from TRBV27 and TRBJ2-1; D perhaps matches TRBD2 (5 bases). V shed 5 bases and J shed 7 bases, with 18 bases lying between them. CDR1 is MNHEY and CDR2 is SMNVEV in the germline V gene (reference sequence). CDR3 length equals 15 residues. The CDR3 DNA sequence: TGTGCCAGCAGTCCAACCGGGGTGTTACCGAATGAGCAGTTCTTC. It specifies CASSPTGVLPNEQFF.

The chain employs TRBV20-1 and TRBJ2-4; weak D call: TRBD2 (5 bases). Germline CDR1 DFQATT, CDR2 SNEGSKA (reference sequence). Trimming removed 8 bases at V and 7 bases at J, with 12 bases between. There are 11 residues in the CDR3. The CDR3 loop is CSRVEGNIQYF. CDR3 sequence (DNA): TGCAGTCGGGTCGAGGGTAACATTCAGTACTTC.

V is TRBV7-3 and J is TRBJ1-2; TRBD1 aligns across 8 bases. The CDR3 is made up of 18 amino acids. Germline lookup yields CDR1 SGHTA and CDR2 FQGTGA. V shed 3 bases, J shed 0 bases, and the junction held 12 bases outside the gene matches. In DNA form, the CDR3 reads TGTGCCAGCAGCTTGATCGGACAGGGTCGCCTTGCTAACTATGGCTACACCTTC. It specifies CASSLIGQGRLANYGYTF.

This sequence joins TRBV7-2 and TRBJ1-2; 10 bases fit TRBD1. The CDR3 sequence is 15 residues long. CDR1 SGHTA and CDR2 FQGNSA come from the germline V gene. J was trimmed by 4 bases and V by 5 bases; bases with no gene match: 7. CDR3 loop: CASSLRQGALYGYTF. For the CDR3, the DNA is TGTGCCAGCAGCCTAAGACAGGGGGCTCTCTATGGCTACACCTTC.

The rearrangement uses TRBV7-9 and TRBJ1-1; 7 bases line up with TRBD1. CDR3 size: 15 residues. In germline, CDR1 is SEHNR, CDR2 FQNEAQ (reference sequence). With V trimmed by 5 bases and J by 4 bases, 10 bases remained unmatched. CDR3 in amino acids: CASSAQGLGGTEAFF. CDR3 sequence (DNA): TGTGCCAGCAGCGCACAGGGGTTGGGGGGCACTGAAGCTTTCTTT.

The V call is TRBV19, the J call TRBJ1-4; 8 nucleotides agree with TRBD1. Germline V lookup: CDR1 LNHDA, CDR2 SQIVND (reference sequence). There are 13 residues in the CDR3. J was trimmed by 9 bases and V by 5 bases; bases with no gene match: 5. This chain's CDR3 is CASSPRTGQKLFF. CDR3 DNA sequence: TGTGCCAGTAGTCCTAGGACAGGGCAAAAACTGTTTTTT.

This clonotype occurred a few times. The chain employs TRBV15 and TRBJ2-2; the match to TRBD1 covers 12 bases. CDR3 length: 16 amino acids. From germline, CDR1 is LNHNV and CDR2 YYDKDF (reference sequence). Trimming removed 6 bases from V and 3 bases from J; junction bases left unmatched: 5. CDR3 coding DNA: TGTGCCACCAGTAGGGACAGGGGGCGCTACACCGGGGAGCTGTTTTTT. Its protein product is CATSRDRGRYTGELFF.

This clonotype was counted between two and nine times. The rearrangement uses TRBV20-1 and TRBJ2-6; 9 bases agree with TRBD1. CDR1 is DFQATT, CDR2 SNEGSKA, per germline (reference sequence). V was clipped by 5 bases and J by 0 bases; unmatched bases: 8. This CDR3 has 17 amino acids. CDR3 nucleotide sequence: TGCAGTGCTTTAGGGACAGGGAAATACTCTGGGGCCAACGTCCTGACTTTC. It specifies CSALGTGKYSGANVLTF.

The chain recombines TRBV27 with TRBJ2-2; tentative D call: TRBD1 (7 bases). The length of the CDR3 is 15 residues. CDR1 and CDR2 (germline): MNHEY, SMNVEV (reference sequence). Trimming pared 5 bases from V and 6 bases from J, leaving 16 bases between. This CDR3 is CASSPTGRNPGELFF. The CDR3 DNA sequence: TGTGCCAGCAGTCCGACAGGGAGGAATCCCGGGGAGCTGTTTTTT.

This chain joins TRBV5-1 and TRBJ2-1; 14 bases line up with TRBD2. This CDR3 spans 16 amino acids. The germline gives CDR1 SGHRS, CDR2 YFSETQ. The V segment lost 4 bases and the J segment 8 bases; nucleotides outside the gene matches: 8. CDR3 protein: CASSSGTSGGLHEQFF. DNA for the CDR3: TGCGCCAGCAGCAGCGGGACTAGCGGGGGCCTTCATGAGCAGTTCTTC.

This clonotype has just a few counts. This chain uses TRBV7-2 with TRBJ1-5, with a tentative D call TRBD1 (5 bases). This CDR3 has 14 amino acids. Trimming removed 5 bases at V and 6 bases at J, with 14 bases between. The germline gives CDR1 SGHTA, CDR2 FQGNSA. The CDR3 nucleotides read TGTGCCAGCAGCCGTCAGGGTGAGGGTCAGCCCCAGCATTTT. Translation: CASSRQGEGQPQHF. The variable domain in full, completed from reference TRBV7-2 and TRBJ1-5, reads GAGVSQSPSNKVTEKGKDVELRCDPISGHTALYWYRQSLGQGLEFLIYFQGNSAPDKSGLPSDRFSAERTGGSVSTLTIQRTQQEDSAVYLCASSRQGEGQPQHFGDGTRLSIL.